Given below is one T cell receptor beta chain in context. This clonotype appeared many times. What this receptor recognizes is not known. It has no much larger one-base neighbor in the sample; base qualities were not kept. Reading the label with the study, this specimen's time point is: patch test 1, 2 weeks after DPC sensitization. This specimen's treatment or condition label, per the study, means: therapeutic diphenylcyclopropenone sensitization with weekly scalp DPC. Blood at each patch-test visit was drawn before the patch test was applied. To be eligible, patients had to be aged 18 to 70, diagnosed with alopecia and judged suitable for DPC therapy, while pregnant patients were excluded. Total RNA was extracted from unfractionated whole blood that had been collected in Tempus Blood RNA tubes. These data originate in a study of human T cells and chemical hapten exposure (dated by TCRdb to the early 2020s). Study-level background: For sensitization, 2% DPC in acetone was applied to an approximately 2 cm by approximately 2 cm area of upper inner arm skin. Patients additionally received weekly therapeutic DPC doses to the scalp throughout the approximately 22-week study period. Patch tests used Finn chambers with 0.01% DPC on the upper back, scored after 6 days by International Contact Dermatitis Research Group standards. The patient cohort, mostly female, included alopecia areata with under or over 50% scalp involvement, alopecia totalis and alopecia universalis. The libraries were sequenced as a pool, and the TCR yield per sample differed mostly because of small variations in library volumes within the pool. This study followed changes in the peripheral blood TCR repertoire in vivo during primary and secondary sensitization of alopecia patients to the hapten diphenylcyclopropenone (DPC). Blood was sampled from patients pre-sensitization (week 0) and at 2, 6 and about 24 weeks after DPC sensitization. Approximately 28 alopecia patients provided blood for TCR sequencing at one to four time points (pre-sensitization, 2, 6 and 24 weeks).

Library method: RACE. Sequenced on a NextSeq 500. During library preparation, unique molecular identifiers were attached to individual cDNA molecules so that TCRs could be counted quantitatively and reproducibly. Each blood RNA sample was used to sequence both TCR alpha and TCR beta chains. Per the authors' processing: A median of approximately 96,000 TCRs per sample was observed, with a range of about 23,224 to 690,600. V, J and CDR3 annotation of the TCR reads was carried out using the Decombinator software suite. For PS versus PT1 abundance plots, all samples were subsampled to the same number of TCRs (28,000). Expanded TCRs were defined as absent before sensitization and observed at least eight times at the 2-week time point. Starting from the raw public reads, TCRdb applied fastp trimming at Q25, assembled clones with MiXCR and retained in-frame beta chains. CDR3 protein duplicates are merged, each entry listing the most common genes and DNA. These V and J calls are TCRdb output, not the study's own analysis. The sample table records 95,000 to 130,000 distinct CDR3 sequences; 9.5% to 13% of these occur just once. The top ten clonotypes cover 1.1% to 1.5% of the sample.

Summary of the overall study and its limitations: Because every patient had alopecia, a presumed autoimmune disease, the patients' immune response might differ from that of healthy individuals. Repeated subsampling changed both the strength of the expansion versus patch-test correlation and the threshold at which that correlation became significant. The number of PT1 expanded TCRs positively correlated with patch test score, significant at thresholds 8, 16 and 32 but not 4. The number of TCRs above 1 in 1000 frequency did not change with DPC sensitization; there was no evidence of global repertoire structure alterations. Significantly more large CDR3 similarity clusters were formed by expanded TCRs than by pre-sensitization or healthy control sets, consistent with antigen-driven responses.

Sequences were derived from whole blood, sampled in connection with sensitization to the hapten diphenylcyclopropenone (DPC). The source of this sequence is a woman between 45 and 60 years old with alopecia areata. Some clones in this sample may be carry-over from other donors' samples.

The nucleotide sequence is TGTGCCAGCAGTTCGACCCCAGCGGGACGAGAGACCCAGTACTTC. Its product reads: CASSSTPAGRETQYF. This chain is built from TRBV27 and TRBJ2-5, with TRBD2 matching 7 junction bases. Per the germline V gene (reference sequence), MNHEY is the CDR1 and SMNVEV is the CDR2. From the cysteine through the phenylalanine, the CDR3 covers 15 amino acids. Of all the DNA, just the CDR3 is kept, 45 bases in frame from base 1. Clipping removes 4 bases from V and 4 bases from J, with 9 as the unmatched junction base count.